This TCR beta chain was identified in a study of cytomegalovirus exposure and HLA in healthy donors (dated by TCRdb to about 2017). Regarding the research as a whole: In an earlier analysis of 450 to 750 of the donors, 250 to 300 Gb of sequence data and approximately 120 million unique TCR beta sequences from about 190 million T cells were reported. An early release covering just under 650 HLA-typed donors comprised about 310 gigabases of sequencing data and approximately 85 million unique TCR sequences. Among the roughly 370 genotyped donors, more than 70% belonged to the genetic ancestry cluster associated with self-reported Caucasian donors. The aim of the study was to test whether cataloging public T cell receptors could identify signatures of past pathogen exposure. The T cell repertoires of around 730 subjects were profiled by immunosequencing and related to cytomegalovirus serostatus. Besides the first cohort of 550 to 750 subjects, a separate validation cohort made up of 120 different subjects was used. To predict cytomegalovirus infection status, the study brought together high-throughput TCR immunosequencing, statistical association of individual TCRs with disease status, and machine learning. A later analysis re-analyzed previously published TCR beta repertoires from 500 to 700 donors and added high-resolution HLA genotyping to study TCR occurrence patterns. Rather than using new phenotypic data, the later analysis identified candidate immune exposures from TCR beta sequences and from how often those sequences occurred across donors. An earlier analysis of about 620 of the donors applied high-throughput TCR beta sequencing to assess whether each TCR beta V gene segment acted as functional or pseudogenic. Donor age, sex, ethnicity and CMV serostatus were compiled alongside the repertoire data. A later genetic analysis used genome-wide SNP genotypes for about 55% of the 666 donors, treating that subset as a discovery cohort. All discovery cohort repertoires had been generated using a single sequencing platform. HLA typing included class I and class II loci at four-digit resolution. The number of typed donors differed by locus: about 629-640 for A, B, C, DRB1 and DQB1; 500 to 550 for DQA1; 606 for DPA1; and some 430 for DPB1. Four or five DR-DQ haplotypes were treated as single units for association and clustering because of strong linkage in the cohort. Among roughly 370 genotyped donors of the cohort, an average of approximately 240,000 unique TCR beta nucleotide sequences were sequenced per donor, roughly a sixth of them non-productive. The research as a whole found: When HLA alleles, especially DR and DQ, strongly co-occurred, TCR associations were difficult to assign to individual alleles. An association between a missense DCLRE1C variant and V-gene and J-gene trimming of TCR beta chains was found in a later genetic analysis and replicated in an independent cohort. Some IMGT-functional V segments, including TRBV6-2 and TRBV6-3, could not be told apart with the 87-base-pair reads, so those segments were excluded. Specific HLA alleles were associated with 18,000 or so TCR beta sequences at a false discovery rate of 0.05 in a later analysis. In a later analysis, several top co-occurrence clusters were reported to appear linked to parvovirus B19, influenza, CMV and Epstein-Barr virus. In vitro tests confirmed that a few of the cytomegalovirus-associated TCR beta chains recognize cytomegalovirus antigens. According to a later analysis, TCR association rates differed among HLA loci, with DRB1 alleles showing the most associated TCRs and HLA-C alleles showing the fewest. Compared with equally common non-associated chains, HLA-associated TCR beta chains in a later analysis were more clonally expanded and had lower generation probabilities. Most TCR sequences were seen in very few donors, while some public TCRs were found in many individuals. A group of highly shared sequence variants was considered likely to be a technical artifact of the sequencing pipeline. The study gave a list of some 150 TCR beta chains associated with cytomegalovirus. The presence/absence analyses assumed that sequencing depth was roughly uniform across donors, and that assumption may not be true. The only immune exposure information available for the cohort was CMV serostatus. Because HLA typing was unavailable for some donors at each locus, only the typed subset was used in association tests. This cohort had only TCR beta chains sequenced, and the lack of alpha or paired-chain data limited which features could be detected. Linkage disequilibrium might explain the correlated functional status among segregating V segments, but an unknown experimental factor could not be ruled out. In both the original and validation cohorts, the classifier was reported to diagnose cytomegalovirus status with high specificity and sensitivity. Most CMV-associated TCR beta chains appeared to be HLA-restricted in a later analysis, and the HLA associations seemed to be driven largely by CMV exposure. In a later genetic analysis, fewer N-insertions in productive TCRs were reported among donors in an Asian-associated ancestry cluster than the 666-donor mean. Because counts were too low, some 17 rarely observed V segments, including chromosome 9 orphons, were left out of the earlier analysis of a few hundred of the donors. A further reported finding was that TCR beta sequences accurately predicted the HLA-A and HLA-B alleles for most subjects in the first cohort. In an earlier analysis of around 600 of the donors, most TCR beta V segments appeared in productive rearrangements about 90% or about 30% of the time, broadly matching IMGT annotations. The authors suggested that the approach could potentially be generalized to other disease states and immunological phenotypes.

V was cut back by 2 bases and J by 2 bases, leaving a gap of 12 bases between them. Taken from cysteine to phenylalanine, the CDR3 has 15 residues. CDR3 DNA only is kept here, 45 bases in frame from base 1. The germline V gene (reference sequence) gives CDR1 as MNHNY and CDR2 as SVGAGI. The library was produced with the immunoSEQ multiplex PCR assay. The multiplex PCR relied on a mix of 60 forward primers for TCR Vbeta segments and 13 reverse primers for TCR Jbeta segments. The CDR3 region of rearranged TCR beta genes was amplified from genomic DNA by a multiplex PCR assay. Amplified TCR beta libraries were sequenced as 87-base-pair reads on the Illumina HiSeq System. In the authors' own workflow: Across the 500 to 850 repertoires, a later analysis counted approximately 83 million unique TCR beta chains, 9 million to 14 million of which were shared by at least two donors. Raw reads were error-corrected and collapsed into unique sequences by a nearest-neighbor algorithm in which closely related sequences were merged to remove PCR and sequencing errors. To assign V, D and J gene segments, CDR3 sequences were aligned to IMGT reference sequences. For a sequence to be retained, a match of at least six nucleotides was required to both a V gene segment and a J gene segment. A rearrangement was called productive if the CDR3 had no stop codons and remained in frame with V and J, and every other rearrangement was called non-productive. CDR3 was defined by IMGT convention, running from the second conserved V-encoded cysteine to the conserved J-encoded phenylalanine. Sequences without an unambiguous match to a single V gene segment were excluded from the earlier analysis of 500 to 700 of the donors. In an earlier analysis of several hundred of the donors, V segments were called functional above 56.7% productive rearrangements and were called segregating when the between-donor standard deviation exceeded 5%. A statistical classification framework was developed to diagnose cytomegalovirus status using the catalog of TCR beta chain sequences. V and J gene assignment, in a later analysis, came from comparing TCR nucleotide sequences with IMGT/GENE-DB human TR gene sequences. The TCRdist pipeline was used in a later analysis to assign CDR3 sequences and most-parsimonious VDJ recombination scenarios. In a later analysis, each TCR beta chain was defined by its CDR3 amino acid sequence together with its V-gene family, and reads lacking a unique V-gene family were excluded. To address suspected cross-contamination and a sequencing artifact, a later analysis removed roughly 580 highly shared, low-generation-probability nucleotide sequences. In a later analysis, a clonal expansion index for each public chain was calculated from normalized within-repertoire ranks of inferred template counts. In a later analysis, generation probabilities were computed using a VDJ recombination model fitted to out-of-frame rearrangements, and the results were checked against IGoR. A later analysis scored TCR-TCR, TCR-HLA and TCR-CMV co-occurrence with hypergeometric tests, applying a repertoire-size bias correction to TCR pairs. A later analysis estimated false discovery rates by permuting HLA or CMV assignments 20 times. In a later analysis, co-occurring TCRs were grouped with DBSCAN, and TCRdist sequence similarity was added when clustering was performed within HLA-allele-positive subsets. Repertoires with fewer than 30,000 or more than 120,000 public chains were left out of co-occurrence clustering, as were four to six repertoires with anomalous nucleotide sharing. Sourced from immuneACCESS, this table was stored by TCRdb with only in-frame sequences that have V and J called. A share of the clones is absent; for the studies checked, an unresolved V gene accounts for under half, and the remainder has no known explanation. For V, J and clone size, that table is used; D and trimming come from the DNA. In all, the sample holds approximately 170,000 clones, and around 75% of those were seen once. The ten top clones hold 4.7% of the sample.

The cohort consisted of 650 to 700 healthy bone marrow donors. At the time of sampling, all cohort members were nominally healthy, though unrecorded immune exposures were likely present. The donor was CMV seropositive and was included in the group of 250 to 300 seropositive cohort members. A peripheral blood sample was provided by each donor, and peripheral blood mononuclear cells were used for TCR beta sequencing. Genomic DNA extraction from the blood cell samples was performed with the Qiagen DNeasy Blood Extraction Kit. As concerns this clone: This clone's antigen is unknown. Per-base quality was not reported, and no clone a single base away is much larger than it.

What was sequenced was PBMCs. The receptor comes from a man younger than 35 in good health and CMV-seropositive. In this chain, TRBV6-6 is recombined with TRBJ1-1; perhaps TRBD1 is the D gene, with 6 bases matching. The DNA is as follows: TGTGCCAGCAGTTACGTCCAGGGGACAAACACTGAAGCTTTCTTT. The translation is CASSYVQGTNTEAFF.